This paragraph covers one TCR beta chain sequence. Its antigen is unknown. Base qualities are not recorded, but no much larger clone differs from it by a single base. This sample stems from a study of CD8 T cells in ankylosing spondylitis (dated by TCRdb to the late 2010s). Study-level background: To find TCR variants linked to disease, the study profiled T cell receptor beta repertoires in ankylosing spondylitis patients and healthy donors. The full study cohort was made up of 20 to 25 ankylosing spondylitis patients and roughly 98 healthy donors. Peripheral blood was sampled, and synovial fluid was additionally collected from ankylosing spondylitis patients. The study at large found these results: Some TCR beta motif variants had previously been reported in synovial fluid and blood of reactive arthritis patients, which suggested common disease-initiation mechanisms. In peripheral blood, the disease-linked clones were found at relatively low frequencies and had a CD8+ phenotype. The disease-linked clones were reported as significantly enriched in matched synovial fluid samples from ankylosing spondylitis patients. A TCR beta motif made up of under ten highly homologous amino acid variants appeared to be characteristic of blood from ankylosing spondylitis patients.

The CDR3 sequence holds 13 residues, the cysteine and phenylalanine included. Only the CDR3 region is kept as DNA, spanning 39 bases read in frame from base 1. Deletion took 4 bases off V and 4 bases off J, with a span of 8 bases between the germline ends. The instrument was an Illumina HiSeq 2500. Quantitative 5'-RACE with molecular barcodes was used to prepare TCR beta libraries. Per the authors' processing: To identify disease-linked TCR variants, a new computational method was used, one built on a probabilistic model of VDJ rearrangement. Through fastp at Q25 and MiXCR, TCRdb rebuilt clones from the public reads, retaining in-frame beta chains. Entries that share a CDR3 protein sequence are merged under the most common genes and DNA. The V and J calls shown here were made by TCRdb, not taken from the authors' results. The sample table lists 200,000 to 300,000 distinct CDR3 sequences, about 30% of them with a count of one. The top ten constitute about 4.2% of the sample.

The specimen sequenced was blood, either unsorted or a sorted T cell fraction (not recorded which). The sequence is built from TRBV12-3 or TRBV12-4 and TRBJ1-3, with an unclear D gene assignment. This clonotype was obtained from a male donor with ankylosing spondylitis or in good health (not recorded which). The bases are TGTGCCAGCAGTTCCGGGGTGGGAAACACCATATATTTT. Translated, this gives CASSSGVGNTIYF.